This passage covers 14 T cell receptor beta chains from one sample sequenced in a study of blood T cell repertoires in COVID-19. The repertoire was sequenced with immunoSEQ multiplex PCR; TCRdb's copy has only in-frame clones and lacks some. The sample comprises 70,000 to 90,000 clones, roughly 80% of which are singletons, and 18% rests with the top ten. The material sequenced was peripheral blood. The receptors shown here come from a woman aged 55-70 years with acute or convalescent COVID-19.

The chain recombines TRBV6-4 with TRBJ2-3; maybe TRBD1 (6 bases). CDR3 length: 16 residues. With 0 bases removed from V and 4 bases from J, the gap between germline ends came to 14 bases. Germline assignment: CDR1 MRHNA and CDR2 SNTAGT. CDR3 sequence: CASSDSTGNFPDTQYF. The CDR3 DNA sequence: TGTGCCAGCAGTGACTCAACAGGGAACTTCCCAGATACGCAGTATTTT.

Regarding this clone: The sample carries other DNA sequences with the same CDR3. The V call is TRBV5-1, the J call TRBJ1-5; the match to TRBD1 covers 9 bases. J lost 0 bases, V lost 4 bases, and 5 bases had no gene match. Germline assignment: CDR1 SGHRS and CDR2 YFSETQ. This CDR3 has 16 residues. The CDR3 sequence: CASSPGTGNSNQPQHF. DNA for the CDR3: TGCGCCAGCAGCCCCGGGACAGGGAATAGCAATCAGCCCCAGCATTTT. The full variable domain, its missing parts supplied by reference TRBV5-1 and TRBJ1-5, is KAGVTQTPRYLIKTRGQQVTLSCSPISGHRSVSWYQQTPGQGLQFLFEYFSETQRNKGNFPGRFSGRQFSNSRSEMNVSTLELGDSALYLCASSPGTGNSNQPQHFGDGTRLSIL.

V is TRBV27 and J is TRBJ1-2; D gene unclear. From germline, CDR1 is MNHEY and CDR2 SMNVEV (reference sequence). The CDR3 runs to 13 residues. V lost 2 bases, J lost 5 bases, and 9 bases lay in between. CDR3 residues: CASSLGPPYGYTF. In DNA, the CDR3 is TGTGCCAGCAGTTTAGGCCCGCCTTATGGCTACACCTTC.

The chain is built from TRBV19 and TRBJ1-2, with TRBD1 matching over 9 bases. The trim removed 5 bases at V and 5 bases at J, leaving 9 bases unmatched. Per the germline V gene, CDR1 is LNHDA and CDR2 is SQIVND (reference sequence). The CDR3 extends over 15 amino acids. The CDR3 bases are TGTGCCAGTAGTGTTAGACCGGGACAGGGATATGGCTACACCTTC. This sequence encodes CASSVRPGQGYGYTF.

The chain couples TRBV2 to TRBJ1-5; possibly TRBD1 for D (6 bases). Germline V gene data show CDR1 as SNHLY and CDR2 as FYNNEI. The CDR3 is made up of 15 amino acids. Trimming shortened V by 4 bases and J by 0 bases, and 10 bases separated the two germline ends. The chain's CDR3 is CASSVQGISNQPQHF. The CDR3 DNA reads TGTGCCAGCAGTGTACAGGGAATTAGCAATCAGCCCCAGCATTTT.

The chain has TRBV3-1 (or the pseudogene TRBV3-2) and TRBJ1-5; D ambiguous. CDR1 is LGHDT, CDR2 YNNKEL, per germline (reference sequence). V was shortened by 1 base and J by 2 bases, with 9 bases between the two germline ends. The CDR3 runs to 15 residues. CDR3 in DNA: TGTGCCAGCAGCCAAGGTAAAGCTGGCAATCAGCCCCAGCATTTT. Protein: CASSQGKAGNQPQHF.

Here the CDR3 reads CASSRTGEGLEAFF. The CDR3 DNA sequence: TGCGCCAGCAGCAGGACGGGGGAGGGCCTTGAAGCTTTCTTT. V gene TRBV5-1 combines with J gene TRBJ1-1; possibly TRBD1 for D (5 bases). The V and J ends lost 4 bases and 7 bases respectively, with 17 bases between them. CDR3 size: 14 residues. CDR1 is SGHRS and CDR2 is YFSETQ in the germline V gene.

The chain has TRBV7-2 and TRBJ1-5, with TRBD1 matching 7 bases. Germline assignment: CDR1 SGHTA and CDR2 FQGNSA. Trimming took 4 bases from V and 0 from J; bases not matched to a gene: 6. CDR3 size: 16 residues. The CDR3 sequence: CASSSPQGNSNQPQHF. The CDR3 DNA reads as TGTGCCAGCAGCTCCCCACAGGGGAATAGCAATCAGCCCCAGCATTTT.

The V call is TRBV18, the J call TRBJ2-5; D might be TRBD2 (7 bases). The CDR3 consists of 14 residues. Trimming shortened V by 8 bases and J by 3 bases, and 16 bases separated the two germline ends. The germline gives CDR1 KGHSH, CDR2 LQKENI. CDR3 sequence (DNA): TGTGCCAGCGGACCGGGGGGCGGCGAAGAGACCCAGTACTTC. Translated, it gives CASGPGGGEETQYF.

V and J are TRBV9 and TRBJ1-2; D perhaps matches TRBD1 (6 bases). The CDR3 runs to 18 residues. Germline CDR1 SGDLS, CDR2 YYNGEE. Trimming shortened V by 0 bases and J by 1 base, and 19 bases separated the two germline ends. As DNA, the CDR3 is TGTGCCAGCAGCGTAGAAAAGACAGGACGCCGCCTTAACTATGGCTACACCTTC. Its translation: CASSVEKTGRRLNYGYTF. Together with reference TRBV9 and TRBJ1-2, the CDR3 gives the full variable domain: DSGVTQTPKHLITATGQRVTLRCSPRSGDLSVYWYQQSLDQGLQFLIQYYNGEERAKGNILERFSAQQFPDLHSELNLSSLELGDSALYFCASSVEKTGRRLNYGYTFGSGTRLTVV.

The CDR3 DNA is TGTGCCAGCAGCTTAGGTGCAGCTAACTATGGCTACACCTTC. Translated, it gives CASSLGAANYGYTF. The chain couples TRBV7-2 to TRBJ1-2; D gene ambiguous. CDR1 and CDR2 from the germline V gene are SGHTA and FQGNSA. V gave up 1 base and J gave up 0 bases, with 6 bases separating them. This CDR3 is 14 amino acids long.

The chain has TRBV29-1 and TRBJ2-7; TRBD2 matches 9 bases. CDR3 length equals 13 residues. The V gene's germline CDR1 is SQVTM and CDR2 ANQGSEA. Trimming at V came to 7 bases and at J to 6 bases, leaving 10 bases not matched to a gene. The DNA for the CDR3 is TGCAGCGCAGGTAGCGGGGGTTGGTCCGAGCAGTACTTC. This encodes CSAGSGGWSEQYF.

The V gene is TRBV2, the J gene TRBJ2-3, with 12 positions matching TRBD2. The CDR3 covers 18 residues. Trimming removed 5 bases from V and 0 bases from J; junction bases left unmatched: 9. Germline CDR1 and CDR2: SNHLY and FYNNEI. Here the CDR3 reads CASSFETSGGQSTDTQYF. The CDR3 coding sequence is TGTGCCAGCAGTTTTGAGACTAGCGGGGGACAAAGCACAGATACGCAGTATTTT.

V and J are TRBV5-1 and TRBJ2-2; D remains ambiguous. Trimming cost V 0 bases and J 3 bases, with 3 bases left between them. There are 13 residues in the CDR3. Germline CDR1 reads SGHRS; CDR2 reads YFSETQ. DNA for the CDR3: TGCGCCAGCAGCTTGGCTGACACCGGGGAGCTGTTTTTT. The encoded protein is CASSLADTGELFF.